What follows describes a single T cell receptor (beta chain). This clonotype counts as medium-sized (0.01 to 0.1%). What this receptor recognizes is not known. Nothing much larger sits one base from this clone, and base qualities are not available. The data stem from a study of liver allograft versus peripheral blood T cells (dated by TCRdb to the early 2020s). Broadly, across the study: The study compared T cell receptor repertoires found within transplanted livers against repertoires in the peripheral blood of liver transplant recipients. The research as a whole found: T cell receptor repertoires inside liver allografts were reported to differ from those detected in peripheral blood.

Sequencing took place on an Illumina MiSeq. TCRdb reprocessing: public reads trimmed at Q25 with fastp, clones called with MiXCR, in-frame beta chains kept. Rows are unified per CDR3 protein, each entry keeping the most common DNA and genes. Across this sample there are 8,300 or so distinct CDR3 sequences, with approximately 17% seen only once. Jointly, the top ten make up approximately 4.5% of the sample. In the germline V gene (reference sequence), CDR1 corresponds to GTSNPN and CDR2 to SVGIG. The germline ends are 17 bases apart after V is trimmed by 5 bases and J by 6 bases. The CDR3, cysteine through phenylalanine, is 14 amino acids long. Only the CDR3 portion is preserved as DNA: 42 bases, with reading frame beginning at the first base.

The clonotype originates from a human patient who had a liver transplant. After a transplant, the donor of the graft may account for some T cells. The chain couples TRBV30 to TRBJ1-3, with an unclear D gene assignment. CDR3 region: CAWADGLGENTIYF. The sequence in DNA is TGTGCCTGGGCAGACGGCCTGGGCGAAAACACCATATATTTT.